The 21 T cell receptor beta chains in this list originate from one sample, sequenced in a study of high-grade serous ovarian cancer treatment subgroups. Here immunoSEQ multiplex PCR was the method, and the copy in TCRdb shows in-frame clones only, minus some. The sample yields 10,000 to 12,000 clones, around 65% seen once. Tumor tissue was taken before any definitive surgery or chemotherapy was given. The specimen sequenced was tumor tissue. These receptors came from a human donor with high-grade serous ovarian cancer.

The V gene is TRBV6-5, the J gene TRBJ2-7; D possibly corresponds to TRBD1 (8 bases). V lost 6 bases to trimming and J lost 5 bases, with 14 bases between them. Looked up from germline, CDR1 is MNHEY and CDR2 is SVGAGI. The CDR3 loop spans 13 amino acids. CDR3 region: CASRTGGGDEQYF. The CDR3 nucleotides read TGTGCCAGCAGAACAGGGGGGGGCGACGAGCAGTACTTC.

The V and J genes are TRBV7-2 and TRBJ2-3; 9 nucleotides agree with TRBD2. CDR1 and CDR2 from the germline V gene are SGHTA and FQGNSA. The V gene end was trimmed by 7 bases and the J gene end by 2 bases; junction bases not matched to a gene: 10. This CDR3 contains 16 residues. CDR3 loop: CASTKQLAGPTDTQYF. In DNA, the CDR3 is TGTGCCAGCACCAAGCAGCTAGCGGGGCCCACAGATACGCAGTATTTT. Full variable domain (remainder filled in from reference TRBV7-2 and TRBJ2-3): GAGVSQSPSNKVTEKGKDVELRCDPISGHTALYWYRQSLGQGLEFLIYFQGNSAPDKSGLPSDRFSAERTGGSVSTLTIQRTQQEDSAVYLCASTKQLAGPTDTQYFGPGTRLTVL.

This clone has only one observation. V usage is TRBV9 and J usage is TRBJ2-7, with a possible D match to TRBD2 (5 bases). The CDR3 runs to 15 residues. Per the germline V gene, CDR1 is SGDLS and CDR2 is YYNGEE. V dropped 0 bases and J dropped 0 bases, with 10 bases sitting between them. The CDR3 bases are TGTGCCAGCAGCGTAGCTGATAGCGCCTCCTACGAGCAGTACTTC. This translates into CASSVADSASYEQYF.

The V and J genes are TRBV7-2 and TRBJ2-5; D gene uncertain. TRBJ2-7 explains the end of the DNA better; the J call may be wrong. CDR1 and CDR2 from the germline V gene are SGHTA and FQGNSA. This CDR3 has 13 amino acids. Here the CDR3 DNA reads TGTGCCAGCAGCTTAGGGTCCCTCTACGAGCAGTACTTC. Amino acid sequence: CASSLGSLYEQYF.

The chain links TRBV15 to TRBJ2-1; D is perhaps TRBD2 (6 bases). V was cut by 1 base and J by 5 bases, with 18 bases left in between. Germline CDR1 LNHNV, CDR2 YYDKDF (reference sequence). The length of the CDR3 is 17 residues. The CDR3 nucleotides read TGTGCCACCAGCAGAGGGCGGCCTCCGGGAGCCCACAATGAGCAGTTCTTC. Its translation is CATSRGRPPGAHNEQFF.

The genes are TRBV6-6 and TRBJ1-1; 9 bases match TRBD1. V gave up 2 bases and J gave up 0 bases; unmatched junction bases: 4. Per germline, CDR1 MNHNY and CDR2 SVGAGI (reference sequence). The CDR3 length is 16 residues. Here the CDR3 DNA reads TGTGCCAGCAGTTACCCCGGGACAGGGCTGAACACTGAAGCTTTCTTT. This gives the protein CASSYPGTGLNTEAFF.

V gene TRBV25-1 combines with J gene TRBJ1-2; 8 nucleotides agree with TRBD1. Trimming cost V 3 bases and J 5 bases; bases outside gene matches: 8. The CDR3 is made up of 15 amino acids. Germline-derived CDR1 and CDR2 are MGHDK and SYGVNS. The CDR3 is CASSDPYTGGYGYTF. CDR3 nucleotides: TGTGCCAGCAGTGACCCCTACACAGGGGGGTATGGCTACACCTTC.

The sample holds a few counts of this clone. This chain joins TRBV19 and TRBJ1-1; 7 bases map to TRBD1. The CDR3 covers 15 residues. V dropped 6 bases and J dropped 4; count of bases not matched to a gene: 11. Per germline, CDR1 LNHDA and CDR2 SQIVND (reference sequence). The CDR3 spells CASRQHRGRSTEAFF. The CDR3 DNA reads as TGTGCCAGTAGGCAACACAGGGGAAGATCCACTGAAGCTTTCTTT. Complete variable domain (other parts from reference TRBV19 and TRBJ1-1): DGGITQSPKYLFRKEGQNVTLSCEQNLNHDAMYWYRQDPGQGLRLIYYSQIVNDFQKGDIAEGYSVSREKKESFPLTVTSAQKNPTAFYLCASRQHRGRSTEAFFGQGTRLTVV.

The rearrangement links TRBV29-1 to TRBJ2-1; 10 bases agree with TRBD2. Germline CDR1 reads SQVTM; CDR2 reads ANQGSEA. Trimming removed 7 bases from V and 7 bases from J; junction bases left unmatched: 10. The CDR3 spans 14 residues. For the CDR3, the DNA is TGCAGCGCCACGGTTGGGACTAGCGTAAATGAGCAGTTCTTC. It yields the protein CSATVGTSVNEQFF.

The chain has TRBV13 and TRBJ2-3; 12 bases are shared with TRBD1. Per germline, CDR1 PRHDT and CDR2 FYEKMQ (reference sequence). Trimming at V came to 5 bases and at J to 4 bases, leaving 4 bases not matched to a gene. This CDR3 has 15 residues. Written as DNA, the CDR3 is TGTGCCAGCAGCCACGGGACAGGGGGCTCAGATACGCAGTATTTT. It translates to CASSHGTGGSDTQYF.

The J gene is TRBJ2-3, the V gene TRBV12-2. TRBV12-2 is tagged as a pseudogene. The CDR3 spans 19 residues. CDR3 DNA: TGTGCAAGTCGCTTAGGGGTAAACCCGCTGTGGAATCACACAGATACGCAGTATTTT. Translating it yields CASRLGVNPLWNHTDTQYF.

The chain carries TRBV4-2 and TRBJ2-5, with 8 bases that match TRBD1. The J call may be mistaken, given a closer DNA end match to TRBJ2-7. Germline values: CDR1 LGHNA, CDR2 YNFKEQ. CDR3 length: 14 amino acids. CDR3 in amino acids: CASSQGTGFYEQYF. The CDR3 region has the DNA TGTGCCAGCAGCCAAGGGACAGGGTTCTACGAGCAGTACTTC.

This rearrangement joins TRBV9 to TRBJ2-3; 11 bases fit TRBD2. CDR1 is SGDLS and CDR2 is YYNGEE in the germline V gene. The CDR3 is 16 residues long. V dropped 4 bases and J dropped 2; count of bases not matched to a gene: 6. CDR3 nucleotide sequence: TGTGCCAGCAGCCCTGAGGGACTAGCGGACACAGATACGCAGTATTTT. Translating it yields CASSPEGLADTDTQYF.

This sequence joins TRBV7-9 and TRBJ2-6; D tentatively reads TRBD1 or TRBD2 (6 bases each). V dropped 10 bases and J dropped 3 bases, with 19 bases sitting between them. The CDR3 has 16 amino acids. Per the germline V gene, CDR1 is SEHNR and CDR2 is FQNEAQ (reference sequence). CDR3 DNA: TGTGCCATCCTAGGGGGGTTGGCTCGTGGGGCCAACGTCCTGACTTTC. It specifies CAILGGLARGANVLTF.

The chain is built from TRBV7-9 and TRBJ1-2; no clear D gene. CDR1 is SEHNR and CDR2 is FQNEAQ in the germline V gene (reference sequence). The CDR3 extends over 14 amino acids. The germline V and J ends were trimmed by 1 base and 2 bases, with 8 bases remaining between them. The DNA for the CDR3 is TGTGCCAGCAGCTTAGAGGGAGGGAACTATGGCTACACCTTC. This sequence encodes CASSLEGGNYGYTF.

This chain joins TRBV12-5 and TRBJ1-2, with 9 bases fitting TRBD1. The germline V gene has CDR1 LGHNT and CDR2 FRNRAP. The length of the CDR3 is 16 residues. V lost 0 bases to trimming and J lost 1 base; unmatched junction nucleotides: 3. CDR3 sequence (DNA): TGTGCTAGTGGTTTGGTCGGGACAGGGATTAACTATGGCTACACCTTC. This encodes CASGLVGTGINYGYTF.

This rearrangement joins TRBV5-4 to TRBJ2-7, with 7 nucleotides matching TRBD2. Germline CDR1 SGHNT, CDR2 YYREEE (reference sequence). The CDR3 consists of 14 residues. V trimming: 2 bases; J trimming: 5 bases; junction bases outside the gene matches: 7. CDR3 bases: TGTGCCAGCAGCTTTCTGACTAGCAGCAACGAGCAGTACTTC. Its translation is CASSFLTSSNEQYF.

The V and J genes are TRBV7-2 and TRBJ2-1, with 8 bases identical to TRBD2. This CDR3 has 18 residues. V dropped 4 bases and J dropped 0; count of bases not matched to a gene: 11. CDR1 is SGHTA and CDR2 is FQGNSA in the germline V gene. The CDR3 DNA follows: TGTGCCAGCAGCTCCTCCGGGAGGGCCTTGAGCTCCTACAATGAGCAGTTCTTC. Protein sequence: CASSSSGRALSSYNEQFF.

The chain carries TRBV7-3 and TRBJ1-2; D possibly corresponds to TRBD1 (5 bases). The length of the CDR3 is 15 residues. Germline V gene lookup returns CDR1 SGHTA and CDR2 FQGTGA. Trimming took 5 bases from V and 2 from J, leaving 15 bases between them. The CDR3 DNA follows: TGTGCCAGCAGCCCGGTTGCAGGGTCCAACTATGGCTACACCTTC. It translates to CASSPVAGSNYGYTF.

The chain carries TRBV7-2 and TRBJ2-1; 9 bases fit TRBD2. The CDR3 length is 18 residues. V lost 5 bases and J lost 3; bases outside the gene matches: 14. The germline V gene has CDR1 SGHTA and CDR2 FQGNSA. The CDR3 here is CASSQDPLAGDFYNEQFF. DNA for the CDR3: TGTGCCAGCAGCCAAGACCCCTTAGCGGGAGACTTCTACAATGAGCAGTTCTTC.

The chain combines TRBV11-2 with TRBJ2-3; 10 bases are shared with TRBD2. The CDR3 loop spans 16 amino acids. Germline CDR1 is SGHAT and CDR2 is FQNNGV. With 1 base clipped from V and 3 bases from J, the junction kept 4 bases outside the gene matches. CDR3 coding DNA: TGTGCCAGCAGCTTAGTGGGGGGACTAGCGACAGATACGCAGTATTTT. This encodes CASSLVGGLATDTQYF.